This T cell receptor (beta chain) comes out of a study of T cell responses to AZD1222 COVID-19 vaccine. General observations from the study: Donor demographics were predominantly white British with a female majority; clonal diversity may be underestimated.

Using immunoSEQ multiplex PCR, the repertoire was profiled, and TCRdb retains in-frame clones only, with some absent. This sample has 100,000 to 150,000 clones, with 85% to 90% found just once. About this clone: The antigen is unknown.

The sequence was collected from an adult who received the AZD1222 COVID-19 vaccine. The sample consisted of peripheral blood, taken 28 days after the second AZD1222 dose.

CDR3 region: CAISDFASNSYEQYF. CDR3 DNA: TGTGCCATCAGTGACTTTGCATCTAACAGCTACGAGCAGTACTTC. The chain carries TRBV10-3 and TRBJ2-7; D is unresolved. Looked up from germline, CDR1 is ENHRY and CDR2 is SYGVKD. Deletions cut 3 bases from V and 3 bases from J, with 15 bases between. The CDR3 covers 15 residues.